A few counts support the clone carrying this T cell receptor (beta chain). This sample is drawn from a study of blood T cell repertoires in COVID-19. TCRdb's copy holds only in-frame clones and misses some; the assay was immunoSEQ multiplex PCR. There are 250,000 or so clones in the sample; 80% to 90% occur only once, and around 4.6% lies in the top ten. Sequencing was carried out using peripheral blood. The TCR comes from a woman in her thirties or forties who had recovered from COVID-19.

CDR3 region: CASSRERVTEAFF. CDR3 in DNA: TGTGCCAGCAGTCGTGAACGAGTCACTGAAGCTTTCTTT. The rearrangement uses TRBV3-1 (or the pseudogene TRBV3-2) and TRBJ1-1; no reliable D call. This CDR3 region has 13 residues. V was trimmed by 6 bases and J by 4 bases, leaving 12 bases between them. The germline CDR1 and CDR2 sequences are LGHDT and YNNKEL (reference sequence).